The T cell receptor beta chain under discussion was sequenced for a study of blood T cell repertoires in COVID-19. The wider study: Some COVID-19 samples were acute and others convalescent; all came from the United States, Italy and Spain. Nucleic acid was either cDNA or gDNA, and it came from T cells, B-cell-depleted T cells, or PBMCs.

The V gene end was trimmed by 11 bases and the J gene end by 10 bases; junction bases not matched to a gene: 8. Germline loops: CDR1 MDHEN, CDR2 SYDVKM. The CDR3 spans 13 residues. Study processing details: Nucleated cell counts were estimated from reference gene primer amplification. Only in-frame clones appear in the TCRdb table, and some are missing; sequencing was by immunoSEQ multiplex PCR. For V, J and clone size, that table is used; D and trimming come from the DNA. The sample includes over 65,000 clones, over 80% of them seen just once. The chain carries TRBV28 and TRBJ1-6; 10 nucleotides match TRBD1. Sequenced: peripheral blood. The TCR sequence derives from an elderly man with active or convalescent COVID-19. CDR3: CAGGGTGESPLHF. As DNA, the CDR3 is TGTGCCGGGGGTGGGACAGGGGAATCACCCCTCCACTTT. The variable domain in full, with the rest retrieved from reference TRBV28 and TRBJ1-6, is DVKVTQSSRYLVKRTGEKVFLECVQDMDHENMFWYRQDPGLGLRLIYFSYDVKMKEKGDIPEGYSVSREKKERFSLILESASTNQTSMYLCAGGGTGESPLHFGNGTRLTVT.